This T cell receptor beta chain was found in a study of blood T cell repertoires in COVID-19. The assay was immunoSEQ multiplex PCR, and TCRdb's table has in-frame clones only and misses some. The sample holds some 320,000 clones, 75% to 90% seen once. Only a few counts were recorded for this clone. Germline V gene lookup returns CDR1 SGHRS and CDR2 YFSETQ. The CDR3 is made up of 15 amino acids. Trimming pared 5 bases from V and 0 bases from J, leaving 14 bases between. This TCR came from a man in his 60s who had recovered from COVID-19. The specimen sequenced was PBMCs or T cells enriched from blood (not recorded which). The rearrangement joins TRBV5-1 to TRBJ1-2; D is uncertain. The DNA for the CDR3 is TGCGCCAGCAGAACGTTGGCAGGTTCTAACTATGGCTACACCTTC. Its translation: CASRTLAGSNYGYTF.